Listed here are 11 T cell receptor beta chains from one sample, sequenced in a study of shared clonotypes between healthy human individuals. Sequenced by immunoSEQ multiplex PCR; TCRdb stores in-frame clones only, minus some. The sample includes roughly 1.4 million clones, 97% to 99% of them seen just once. Source material: naive CD4+ T cells sorted from blood. The subset: CD45RA+ positively selected. The receptor set was obtained from a man aged 25 to 40 in good health.

In the case of this clone: The sample holds other DNA sequences that translate to the same CDR3. This chain links TRBV7-9 with TRBJ2-5; D call uncertain. Germline CDR1 reads SEHNR; CDR2 reads FQNEAQ (reference sequence). Trimming stripped 2 bases from V and 0 bases from J, with 7 bases between. This CDR3 has 14 residues. CDR3 loop: CASSLSAYQETQYF. The CDR3 nucleotides are TGTGCCAGCAGCTTAAGTGCTTACCAAGAGACCCAGTACTTC.

The rearrangement uses TRBV9 and TRBJ2-3, with D perhaps matching TRBD1 or TRBD2 (5 bases each). This CDR3 is built from 15 residues. Per germline, CDR1 SGDLS and CDR2 YYNGEE. Deletions cut 0 bases from V and 4 bases from J, with 12 bases between. This chain's CDR3 is CASSVGGVQADTQYF. The CDR3 nucleotides are TGTGCCAGCAGCGTAGGAGGGGTGCAGGCAGATACGCAGTATTTT.

The chain recombines TRBV7-8 with TRBJ2-7, with a weak D call TRBD2 (6 bases). The CDR3 totals 14 residues. V lost 5 bases, J lost 0 bases, and 11 bases lay in between. Germline CDR1 SGHVS, CDR2 FQNEAQ. Written as DNA, the CDR3 is TGTGCCAGCAGCCCGGGAGTTAGCTCCTACGAGCAGTACTTC. This encodes CASSPGVSSYEQYF.

The V gene is TRBV7-9, the J gene TRBJ2-2; 9 bases are a match to TRBD2. Losses at the gene ends were 0 bases for V and 3 bases for J; bases not matched to a gene: 5. Looked up from germline, CDR1 is SEHNR and CDR2 is FQNEAQ (reference sequence). CDR3 length equals 17 residues. For the CDR3, the DNA is TGTGCCAGCAGCTTAGCGACAGGACTAGCGTACACCGGGGAGCTGTTTTTT. Protein product: CASSLATGLAYTGELFF.

This chain links TRBV18 with TRBJ1-1; D is unclear. Looked up from germline, CDR1 is KGHSH and CDR2 is LQKENI. V dropped 4 bases and J dropped 4 bases, with 16 bases sitting between them. There are 15 residues in the CDR3. The CDR3: CASSRFVEGFTEAFF. The CDR3 nucleotides are TGTGCCAGCTCACGGTTTGTGGAGGGTTTCACTGAAGCTTTCTTT.

Points on this clone: This CDR3 is also generated by other DNA sequences in the sample. The V call is TRBV11-2, the J call TRBJ2-5; D unclear. From germline, CDR1 is SGHAT and CDR2 FQNNGV. Trimming pared 0 bases from V and 5 bases from J, leaving 4 bases between. The CDR3 is 12 amino acids. CDR3 sequence (DNA): TGTGCCAGCAGCTTAGAACGGGAGACCCAGTACTTC. It encodes CASSLERETQYF.

This rearrangement joins TRBV7-9 to TRBJ2-7; possible D gene TRBD2, 5 bases. CDR3 size: 15 residues. The germline V gene has CDR1 SEHNR and CDR2 FQNEAQ (reference sequence). The V end was cut by 5 bases, the J end by 0 bases, with 14 bases between. The CDR3 loop reads CASSPVAHFSYEQYF. The CDR3, as DNA: TGTGCCAGCAGCCCAGTAGCGCACTTCTCCTACGAGCAGTACTTC.

This chain uses TRBV28 with TRBJ2-7, with 12 bases fitting TRBD2. Germline V gene data show CDR1 as MDHEN and CDR2 as SYDVKM. The CDR3 is made up of 15 amino acids. The J segment lost 2 bases and the V segment lost 8 bases, leaving 7 bases of the junction unmatched. CDR3 in DNA: TGTGCCAGCGAGGGACTAGCGGGCTACCCCTACGAGCAGTACTTC. Translating it yields CASEGLAGYPYEQYF.

Turning to this clone: Other DNA sequences in this sample translate to the same CDR3. V and J are TRBV9 and TRBJ2-7, with 9 positions matching TRBD2. Germline CDR1 and CDR2: SGDLS and YYNGEE. CDR3 length: 14 amino acids. V was pared by 2 bases and J by 3 bases, with 3 bases of the junction left unmatched. The CDR3 sequence: CASSVSGRGYEQYF. CDR3 nucleotide sequence: TGTGCCAGCAGCGTTAGCGGGAGAGGCTACGAGCAGTACTTC.

This clone was found once. The chain is built from TRBV14 and TRBJ2-5; possible D gene TRBD2, 6 bases. The CDR3 is made up of 11 amino acids. The V end was cut by 8 bases, the J end by 5 bases, with 9 bases between. Germline loops: CDR1 SGHDN, CDR2 FVKESK. The CDR3 reads CASAGRETQYF. The DNA for the CDR3 is TGTGCCAGCGCGGGAAGGGAGACCCAGTACTTC.

V gene TRBV11-1 combines with J gene TRBJ2-7; D possibly matches TRBD1 or TRBD2 (7 bases each). Germline values: CDR1 SGHAT, CDR2 FQDESV (reference sequence). This CDR3 is built from 14 residues. V gave up 5 bases and J gave up 2 bases, with 13 bases separating them. CDR3 DNA sequence: TGTGCCAGCAGCGGGAGGGGGCTCACCTACGAGCAGTACTTC. Translating it yields CASSGRGLTYEQYF.